What follows is one T cell receptor (beta chain) and its context. Clones were sequenced by immunoSEQ multiplex PCR, and TCRdb holds only the in-frame ones, with some missing. The sample holds more than 150,000 clones, around 83% seen once. The data are from a study of blood T cell repertoires in COVID-19. Trimming at V came to 7 bases and at J to 4 bases, leaving 11 bases not matched to a gene. The CDR3 consists of 15 residues. Germline CDR1 reads MNHEY; CDR2 reads SVGAGI. Sequencing input: peripheral blood. This TCR was recovered from a man between 70 and 80 years old who had recovered from COVID-19. The chain carries TRBV6-5 and TRBJ2-7; 9 nucleotides match TRBD1. CDR3 bases: TGTGCCAGCACCCCGGGACAGGGAGTCAGGTACGAGCAGTACTTC. It encodes CASTPGQGVRYEQYF.